One sample yielded the 13 T cell receptor beta chains listed below, sequenced in a study of blood T cells in healthy people across ages (dated by TCRdb to about 2015). Library method: 5' RACE. Sequencing instrument: Illumina HiSeq 2500. A second PCR of roughly 7 to 12 cycles was run with a J-beta primer mix and a sample-barcoded 5' primer. TCRdb handled the public reads itself, with Q25 trimming in fastp and clone calling in MiXCR, and kept productive beta chains. Each entry is one CDR3 protein sequence, shown with its most common DNA and genes. The sample has about 800,000 distinct CDR3 sequences on record, about 25% of them singletons. Clones ranked in the top ten supply 3% to 4% of the sample. The same data also went into a second study, on T cells of mothers and their children.

Sequenced: blood. These receptors came from a boy between 10 and 17 years old in good health.

The J gene is TRBJ2-3, the V gene TRBV6-1, with 7 bases lining up with TRBD2. The V gene end was trimmed by 11 bases and the J gene end by 4 bases; junction bases not matched to a gene: 15. The CDR3 has 15 residues. Germline CDR1 reads MNHNS; CDR2 reads SASEGT. The CDR3 reads CAASGSRGTPDTQYF. The CDR3 region has the DNA TGTGCCGCTTCGGGGTCGCGGGGGACCCCAGATACGCAGTATTTT.

The chain is built from TRBV7-2 and TRBJ1-2, with D possibly matching TRBD1 (6 bases). This CDR3 contains 13 residues. V was clipped by 5 bases and J by 4 bases, with 11 bases between them. The germline V gene encodes CDR1 SGHTA and CDR2 FQGNSA. The CDR3 sequence is CASSVQGIYGYTF. The CDR3 nucleotides read TGTGCCAGCAGCGTACAGGGCATCTATGGCTACACCTTC. Drawing the rest from reference TRBV7-2 and TRBJ1-2, the complete variable domain is GAGVSQSPSNKVTEKGKDVELRCDPISGHTALYWYRQSLGQGLEFLIYFQGNSAPDKSGLPSDRFSAERTGGSVSTLTIQRTQQEDSAVYLCASSVQGIYGYTFGSGTRLTVV.

The V call is TRBV28, the J call TRBJ2-1; TRBD1 aligns across 7 bases. The CDR3 runs to 17 residues. Trimming at V came to 3 bases and at J to 0 bases, leaving 8 bases not matched to a gene. Germline V gene data show CDR1 as MDHEN and CDR2 as SYDVKM. The CDR3 region is CASSFSDRALSYNEQFF. The DNA of the CDR3 is TGTGCCAGCAGTTTCTCCGACAGGGCCCTCTCCTACAATGAGCAGTTCTTC.

Points on this clonotype: At one boundary the junction diverges from the germline segment, which might be a read error. The rearrangement links TRBV6-6 to TRBJ1-2; D is possibly TRBD1 (5 bases). The CDR3 extends over 13 amino acids. The germline CDR1 and CDR2 sequences are MNHNY and SVGAGI (reference sequence). The CDR3 DNA is TGTGCTAGCAGCCTTCAGGGAGATCGTGGCTACACCTTC. Its protein is CASSLQGDRGYTF.

V and J are TRBV15 and TRBJ1-4; D ambiguous. This CDR3 has 15 amino acids. Germline V gene data show CDR1 as LNHNV and CDR2 as YYDKDF (reference sequence). V was clipped by 0 bases and J by 4 bases, with 9 bases between them. Written as DNA, the CDR3 is TGTGCCACCAGCAGAGATTCCGGATTTAATGAAAAACTGTTTTTT. Translating it yields CATSRDSGFNEKLFF.

This clonotype turned up a few times. The CDR3 bases are TGTGCCAGCTCCCCAATGAAGGCGGAGCAGTACTTC. Residues: CASSPMKAEQYF. The V call is TRBV18, the J call TRBJ2-1, with D uncertain. The J call may be wrong; the DNA end is better matched by TRBJ2-7. CDR3 length: 12 amino acids. In germline, CDR1 is KGHSH, CDR2 LQKENI.

The chain has TRBV20-1 and TRBJ2-7, with 10 positions matching TRBD2. Trimming at V came to 3 bases and at J to 4 bases, leaving 6 bases not matched to a gene. This CDR3 has 14 amino acids. Germline-derived CDR1 and CDR2 are DFQATT and SNEGSKA (reference sequence). The CDR3 here is CSARALAGLYEQYF. DNA for the CDR3: TGCAGTGCTAGGGCACTAGCGGGGTTGTACGAGCAGTACTTC.

This sequence joins TRBV9 and TRBJ2-5, with 10 bases fitting TRBD2. The J call is in doubt because the DNA end fits TRBJ2-1 better. CDR3 length: 17 residues. The germline CDR1 and CDR2 sequences are SGDLS and YYNGEE. CDR3 DNA: TGTGCCAGCAGCGTTGCCCAGGGGCTAGCGGGGGAGAATGAGCAGTTCTTC. It encodes CASSVAQGLAGENEQFF.

This clonotype was counted between two and nine times. The chain employs TRBV6-2 or TRBV6-3 and TRBJ2-5; D perhaps matches TRBD2 (7 bases). The CDR3 extends over 16 amino acids. V was pared by 6 bases and J by 5 bases, with 22 bases between. The V gene's germline CDR1 is MNHEY and CDR2 SVGEGT. CDR3 DNA: TGTGCCAGCAGCCTACCGGGGGGCATTCGAAGGGAGACCCAGTACTTC. The encoded protein is CASSLPGGIRRETQYF.

The V gene is TRBV20-1, the J gene TRBJ1-1; possible D gene TRBD1, 5 bases. The V gene's germline CDR1 is DFQATT and CDR2 SNEGSKA (reference sequence). Deletions cut 0 bases from V and 4 bases from J, with 12 bases between. The CDR3 runs 14 residues. The chain's CDR3 is CSARDLGGITEAFF. CDR3 nucleotide sequence: TGCAGTGCTAGAGATTTGGGGGGGATCACTGAAGCTTTCTTT.

This clonotype appeared a few times. The chain is built from TRBV20-1 and TRBJ2-1; 8 bases match TRBD2. The tail of the sequence fits TRBJ2-7 better, so the J call may be wrong. This CDR3 has 15 residues. CDR1 is DFQATT, CDR2 SNEGSKA, per germline (reference sequence). The CDR3 spells CSARVSGTSKYEQYF. The CDR3 bases are TGCAGTGCTAGAGTGTCCGGGACTAGTAAGTACGAGCAGTACTTC.

This clonotype was detected a few times. This chain uses TRBV7-9 with TRBJ2-2, with 12 bases matching TRBD2. V gave up 4 bases and J gave up 6 bases; unmatched junction bases: 9. This CDR3 comprises 17 residues. The V gene's germline CDR1 is SEHNR and CDR2 FQNEAQ (reference sequence). CDR3 coding DNA: TGTGCCAGCAGCTACCCCACTAGCGGGGGGCCCCCCGGGGAGCTGTTTTTT. This codes for CASSYPTSGGPPGELFF.

Here the CDR3 reads CASSLVGRAGEKETQYF. In nucleotides, the CDR3 is TGTGCCAGCAGCTTAGTCGGAAGGGCGGGGGAGAAAGAGACCCAGTACTTC. V gene TRBV7-2 combines with J gene TRBJ2-5; 7 bases agree with TRBD2. Germline assignment: CDR1 SGHTA and CDR2 FQGNSA. This CDR3 is built from 17 residues. V was pared by 1 base and J by 3 bases, with 11 bases of the junction left unmatched.